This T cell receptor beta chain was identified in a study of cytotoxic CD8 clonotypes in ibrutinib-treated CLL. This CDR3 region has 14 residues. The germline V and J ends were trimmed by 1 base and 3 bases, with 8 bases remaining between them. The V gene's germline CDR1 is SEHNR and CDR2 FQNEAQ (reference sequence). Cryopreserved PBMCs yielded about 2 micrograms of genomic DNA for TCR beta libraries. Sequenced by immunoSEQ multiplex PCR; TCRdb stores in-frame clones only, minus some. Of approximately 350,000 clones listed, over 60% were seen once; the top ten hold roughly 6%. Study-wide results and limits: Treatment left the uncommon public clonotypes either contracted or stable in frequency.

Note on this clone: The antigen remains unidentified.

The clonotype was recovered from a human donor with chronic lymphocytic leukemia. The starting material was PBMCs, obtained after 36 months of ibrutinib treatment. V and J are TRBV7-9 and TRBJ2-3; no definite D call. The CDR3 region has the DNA TGTGCCAGCAGCTTAGAGGTTGAGACAGATACGCAGTATTTT. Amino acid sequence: CASSLEVETDTQYF.